A selection of T cell receptor beta chains follows, all from one sample in a study of T-cell memory formation after mild COVID-19. Via MiXCR, TCRdb re-called the 5' RACE reads, giving one row per CDR3 protein. The sample records fewer than 400,000 distinct CDR3 sequences, 15% to 20% being singletons. What was sequenced was PBMCs or a T cell subset sorted from them (not recorded which). Every receptor here comes from a man in his late teens or twenties who had mild COVID-19 (a few samples of this study predate the infection). Cell type and time point are not known. The CDR3 runs from the conserved cysteine through the conserved F or W.

v_call,j_call,cdr3_aa
TRBV20-1,TRBJ2-5,CSATRGGSWDQETQYF
TRBV4-3,TRBJ1-1,CASSQAPPGRAEAFF
TRBV6-1,TRBJ1-4,CASRAGQGNEKLFF
TRBV18,TRBJ2-6,CASSPWTGGSGANVLTF
TRBV6-4,TRBJ2-2,CASQASLNTGELFF
TRBV6-2/TRBV6-3,TRBJ2-7,CASSFTPARYEQYF
TRBV7-2,TRBJ1-4,CASSAGGHNEKLFF
TRBV10-3,TRBJ2-5,CAIRPVDQETQYF
TRBV3-1,TRBJ2-2,CASSYRMGELFF
TRBV5-4,TRBJ1-6,CASSLAPGGSPLHF
TRBV19,TRBJ2-3,CASSLGGSTQYF
TRBV12-3/TRBV12-4,TRBJ1-3,CASSSEGRSGNTIYF
TRBV3-1,TRBJ1-3,CASSLAPRGSGNTIYF